The present entry profiles one T cell receptor beta chain with its context. In the naive CD8 group, cells lacked CD45RO and were positively selected for CCR7, so terminally differentiated effector memory CD45RA+ cells were left out. The study drew its donors from healthy HIV-negative adults without recent acute infections or vaccinations. This sample was included in a study of shared clonotypes between healthy human individuals. The DNA input per sorted-subset replicate PCR was about 180 ng, corresponding to 25,000 to 30,000 T cell genomes. Measured with immunoSEQ multiplex PCR; TCRdb has only the in-frame clones, and not every one. The top ten clones hold around 0.12% of a sample with more than 500,000 clones, 90% to 95% of them seen once. This CDR3 spans 15 amino acids. The V segment lost 3 bases and the J segment 4 bases; nucleotides outside the gene matches: 3. Germline-derived CDR1 and CDR2 are MNHEY and SMNVEV (reference sequence).

Sequencing input: naive CD8+ T cells sorted from blood. The chain joins TRBV27 to TRBJ2-7; 13 nucleotides match TRBD2. The sequence was obtained from a woman younger than 45 in good health. CDR3 sequence reads: CASSFPGLAGYEQYF. The CDR3 nucleotides read TGTGCCAGCAGTTTCCCGGGACTAGCGGGATACGAGCAGTACTTC.